This T cell receptor beta chain was retrieved from a study of T cell responses to AZD1222 COVID-19 vaccine. The method was immunoSEQ multiplex PCR; TCRdb's version includes in-frame clones alone and lacks a portion of them. The sample includes some 99,000 clones, over 75% of them seen just once. Trimming removed 1 base at V and 8 bases at J, with 8 bases between. This CDR3 region has 12 residues. Germline CDR1 is SGHTA and CDR2 is FQGNSA. As regards this clone: The antigen is not known.

Whole-study findings and limits: Repertoires were collected only later (after the peak T cell response had occurred). Reportedly, nearly half of unique spike TCRs recognized epitopes outside B.1.351/B.1.1.7 mutations. The sample set comprised mostly white British donors with more females, and clonal diversity was possibly underestimated. Of the AZD1222 recipients, only 5 to 7 were seropositive at baseline.

This sequence was found in an adult in good health. The genes are TRBV7-2 and TRBJ1-2; D gene unclear. The input for sequencing was peripheral blood, taken on day 0 of MenACWY control vaccination. CDR3 sequence: CASSLEARGYTF. The DNA for the CDR3 is TGTGCCAGCAGCTTAGAGGCGAGGGGCTACACCTTC. Combining the CDR3 with reference TRBV7-2 and TRBJ1-2 gives the whole variable domain GAGVSQSPSNKVTEKGKDVELRCDPISGHTALYWYRQSLGQGLEFLIYFQGNSAPDKSGLPSDRFSAERTGGSVSTLTIQRTQQEDSAVYLCASSLEARGYTFGSGTRLTVV.